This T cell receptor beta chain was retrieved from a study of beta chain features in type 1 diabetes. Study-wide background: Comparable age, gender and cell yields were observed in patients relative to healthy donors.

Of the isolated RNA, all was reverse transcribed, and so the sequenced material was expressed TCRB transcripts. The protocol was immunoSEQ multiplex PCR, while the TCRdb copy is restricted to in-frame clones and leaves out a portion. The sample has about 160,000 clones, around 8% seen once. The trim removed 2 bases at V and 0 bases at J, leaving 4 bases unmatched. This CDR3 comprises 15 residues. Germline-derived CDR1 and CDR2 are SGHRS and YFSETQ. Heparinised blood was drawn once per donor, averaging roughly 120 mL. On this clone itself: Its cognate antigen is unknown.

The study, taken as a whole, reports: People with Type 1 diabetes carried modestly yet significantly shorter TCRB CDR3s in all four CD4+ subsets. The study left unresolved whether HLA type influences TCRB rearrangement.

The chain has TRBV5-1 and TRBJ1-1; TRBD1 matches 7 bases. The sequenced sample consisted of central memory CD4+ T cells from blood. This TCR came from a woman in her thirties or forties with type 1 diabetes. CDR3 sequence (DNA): TGCGCCAGCAGCTTTGGACAGGACTTGAACACTGAAGCTTTCTTT. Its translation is CASSFGQDLNTEAFF.